The clone carrying this T cell receptor (beta chain) was detected a few times. Antigen specificity is unknown. The data originate from a study of T cells in Graves' hyperthyroidism and ophthalmopathy. The TCR beta CDR3 regions underwent amplification using RNA transcripts as the source. A first-round RT-PCR of the TCR CDR3 used the HTBI primer set. TCRdb ran MiXCR on the multiplex PCR reads and lists one entry per CDR3 protein. The repertoire includes 300,000 to 400,000 distinct CDR3 sequences, 21% of them detected once, and around 45% sits in the top ten. Findings and caveats of the study: A 13 V-J signature model discriminated ophthalmopathy versus stable hyperthyroidism. Most thyroid clonotypes expanded above 0.001 appeared in blood too.

Sequencing was carried out using blood. The sequence was obtained from a woman in her forties or fifties with Graves' hyperthyroidism.

The DNA for the CDR3 is TGCGCCAGCAGCTTGGCGAGCGGGAGTGGGGAGCTGTTTTTT. Protein sequence: CASSLASGSGELFF. V usage is TRBV5-1 and J usage is TRBJ2-2; TRBD2 matches 8 bases. The J segment lost 8 bases and the V segment lost 0 bases, leaving 3 bases of the junction unmatched. The CDR3 loop spans 14 amino acids. CDR1 SGHRS and CDR2 YFSETQ come from the germline V gene.